This T cell receptor beta chain was documented in a study of control samples from healthy donors and cancer patients. Germline V gives CDR1 LNHDA, CDR2 SQIVND (reference sequence). This CDR3 region has 17 residues. Trimming stripped 8 bases from V and 7 bases from J, with 29 bases between. Data came from immunoSEQ multiplex PCR; TCRdb stores just in-frame clones and leaves some out. The sample comprises about 120,000 clones, roughly 90% of which are singletons, and less than 40% rests with the top ten. Sample: blood. V is TRBV19 and J is TRBJ1-2; TRBD1 might be the D (5 bases). This receptor was taken from a man aged 50 or older in good health. This CDR3 reads CASGSPFEGRGSSGYTF. CDR3 coding DNA: TGTGCCAGTGGCTCCCCGTTCGAGGGAAGGGGAAGTAGTGGCTACACCTTC.